A single sample is the source of the 28 T cell receptor beta chains below, sequenced in a study of T cell responses to AZD1222 COVID-19 vaccine. TCRdb's table, derived via immunoSEQ multiplex PCR, lists solely in-frame clones and lacks some. The sample lists over 130,000 clones; roughly nine tenths were seen once. The material sequenced was peripheral blood, taken 28 days after the second dose of the MenACWY control vaccine. Receptor source: an adult who received the MenACWY meningococcal vaccine as a control.

The J gene is TRBJ1-5, the V gene TRBV7-2; D is uncertain. With 2 bases removed from V and 0 bases from J, the gap between germline ends came to 8 bases. The germline CDR1 and CDR2 sequences are SGHTA and FQGNSA. There are 15 residues in the CDR3. The CDR3 DNA follows: TGTGCCAGCAGCTTATCCGGGAGTAGCAATCAGCCCCAGCATTTT. Translation gives CASSLSGSSNQPQHF.

J is TRBJ1-6 and V is TRBV28; no clear D gene. The CDR3 is 13 amino acids. Germline values: CDR1 MDHEN, CDR2 SYDVKM. Trimming shortened V by 6 bases and J by 7 bases, and 10 bases separated the two germline ends. CDR3 sequence reads: CASRDLGNSPLHF. In nucleotides, the CDR3 is TGTGCCAGCAGGGATCTTGGGAATTCACCCCTCCACTTT.

The chain employs TRBV29-1 and TRBJ2-7; D is ambiguous. Trimming removed 4 bases from V and 6 bases from J, with 10 bases in between. Germline V CDR1 and CDR2: SQVTM, ANQGSEA. The CDR3 consists of 11 residues. CDR3 DNA: TGCAGCGTTGTTTCCCCGGGCGAGCAGTACTTC. As protein: CSVVSPGEQYF.

In DNA form, the CDR3 reads TGTGCCAGCAGAGGACAGGGCTCATGGGGTTCACCCCTCCACTTT. It codes for CASRGQGSWGSPLHF. This chain links TRBV2 with TRBJ1-6; 8 bases map to TRBD1. The V and J ends lost 6 bases and 9 bases, in that order; junction bases with no gene match: 10. This CDR3 contains 15 residues. Per the germline V gene, CDR1 is SNHLY and CDR2 is FYNNEI. The entire variable domain, with the rest obtained from reference TRBV2 and TRBJ1-6, is as follows: EPEVTQTPSHQVTQMGQEVILRCVPISNHLYFYWYRQILGQKVEFLVSFYNNEISEKSEIFDDQFSVERPDGSNFTLKIRSTKLEDSAMYFCASRGQGSWGSPLHFGNGTRLTVT.

The chain carries TRBV5-1 and TRBJ2-7; TRBD1 aligns across 9 bases. From germline, CDR1 is SGHRS and CDR2 YFSETQ. The CDR3 is made up of 15 amino acids. V dropped 0 bases and J dropped 4; count of bases not matched to a gene: 5. The chain's CDR3 is CASSLETGGGYEQYF. As DNA, the CDR3 is TGCGCCAGCAGCTTGGAAACAGGGGGCGGGTACGAGCAGTACTTC.

This chain links TRBV7-9 with TRBJ2-1; D is unclear. Per the germline V gene, CDR1 is SEHNR and CDR2 is FQNEAQ (reference sequence). The CDR3 contains 13 residues. Trimming shortened V by 5 bases and J by 8 bases, and 13 bases separated the two germline ends. CDR3: CASSPRGGDEQFF. Here the CDR3 DNA reads TGTGCCAGCAGCCCCAGAGGTGGGGATGAGCAGTTCTTC.

This rearrangement joins TRBV9 to TRBJ1-1; D gene ambiguous. CDR1 is SGDLS, CDR2 YYNGEE, per germline. The V end lost 4 bases, the J end lost 0 bases, and 13 bases lay between the germline ends. This CDR3 is built from 15 residues. DNA for the CDR3: TGTGCCAGCAGCCGGGCAAATTACATGAACACTGAAGCTTTCTTT. Translating gives CASSRANYMNTEAFF.

This clone was observed a single time. The CDR3 DNA sequence: TGTGCCAGCAGTTACGCGACTAGCGGGATCGATGAGCAGTTCTTC. The encoded protein is CASSYATSGIDEQFF. The J gene is TRBJ2-1, the V gene TRBV6-5, with 11 bases matching TRBD2. CDR1 is MNHEY and CDR2 is SVGAGI in the germline V gene. The CDR3 is 15 residues long. V dropped 2 bases and J dropped 8; count of bases not matched to a gene: 5.

The chain recombines TRBV7-2 with TRBJ2-3; the match to TRBD1 covers 7 bases. This CDR3 has 19 residues. The V segment lost 4 bases and the J segment 0 bases; nucleotides outside the gene matches: 16. Germline CDR1 and CDR2: SGHTA and FQGNSA. The CDR3 protein is CASSSRARQGRPSTDTQYF. CDR3 coding DNA: TGTGCCAGCAGCTCTAGAGCCCGACAGGGCAGACCTAGCACAGATACGCAGTATTTT.

V and J are TRBV28 and TRBJ2-5; 11 bases line up with TRBD2. With 5 bases clipped from V and 4 bases from J, the junction kept 6 bases outside the gene matches. Germline loops: CDR1 MDHEN, CDR2 SYDVKM. This CDR3 contains 15 residues. CDR3 nucleotide sequence: TGTGCCAGCAGTCTACTAGCGGGAGCCGGAGAGACCCAGTACTTC. This encodes CASSLLAGAGETQYF.

The chain links TRBV15 to TRBJ2-5; 8 positions agree with TRBD1. CDR1 and CDR2 from the germline V gene are LNHNV and YYDKDF (reference sequence). With 3 bases clipped from V and 3 bases from J, the junction kept 6 bases outside the gene matches. The CDR3 loop spans 15 amino acids. CDR3 in DNA: TGTGCCACCAGCAGGGAATGGACAGGGAAAGAGACCCAGTACTTC. Translation gives CATSREWTGKETQYF.

This chain uses TRBV10-3 with TRBJ2-3; D might be TRBD1 (5 bases). The V end was cut by 11 bases, the J end by 2 bases, with 17 bases between. The CDR3 runs 14 residues. CDR1 and CDR2 from the germline V gene are ENHRY and SYGVKD. The CDR3 DNA is TGTGCCTCCCAAAAGGGGCAGAACACAGATACGCAGTATTTT. This encodes CASQKGQNTDTQYF.

The V and J genes are TRBV6-1 and TRBJ2-7, with D maybe TRBD1 (7 bases). Germline V gene lookup returns CDR1 MNHNS and CDR2 SASEGT. Trimming removed 1 base at V and 4 bases at J, with 14 bases between. This CDR3 has 15 residues. The CDR3 loop is CASSEGRGHLYEQYF. The CDR3 DNA is TGTGCCAGCAGTGAAGGGAGGGGGCACCTTTACGAGCAGTACTTC.

This chain connects TRBV18 to TRBJ2-7, with D perhaps matching TRBD1 (6 bases). CDR1 KGHSH and CDR2 LQKENI come from the germline V gene. This CDR3 spans 13 amino acids. The V and J ends lost 5 bases and 1 base respectively, with 9 bases between them. CDR3 nucleotides: TGTGCCAGCTCAACGCAGGGGTCCTACGAGCAGTACTTC. Its translation is CASSTQGSYEQYF.

In nucleotides, the CDR3 is TGTGCCTGGAGTGCCGGGACCCCCTACGAGCAGTACTTC. Translating it yields CAWSAGTPYEQYF. This chain links TRBV30 with TRBJ2-7; the D call may be TRBD1 or TRBD2 (5 bases each). V lost 1 base and J lost 2, with 9 bases in between. The CDR3 extends over 13 amino acids. CDR1 is GTSNPN and CDR2 is SVGIG in the germline V gene (reference sequence).

The V call is TRBV5-6, the J call TRBJ2-3, with D unresolved. CDR3 length equals 15 residues. V was clipped by 2 bases and J by 2 bases, with 12 bases between them. From germline, CDR1 is SGHDT and CDR2 YYEEEE. CDR3 sequence: CASSFPGPATDTQYF. The CDR3 DNA follows: TGTGCCAGCAGCTTCCCGGGTCCTGCCACAGATACGCAGTATTTT.

This clone showed up just a few times. The rearrangement links TRBV7-9 to TRBJ2-2; no clear D. The V end lost 1 base, the J end lost 1 base, and 7 bases lay between the germline ends. From germline, CDR1 is SEHNR and CDR2 FQNEAQ (reference sequence). CDR3 size: 15 residues. In DNA form, the CDR3 reads TGTGCCAGCAGCTTAGTTAGCTTGAACACCGGGGAGCTGTTTTTT. Translating it yields CASSLVSLNTGELFF. Supplemented by reference TRBV7-9 and TRBJ2-2, the full variable domain reads DTGVSQNPRHKITKRGQNVTFRCDPISEHNRLYWYRQTLGQGPEFLTYFQNEAQLEKSRLLSDRFSAERPKGSFSTLEIQRTEQGDSAMYLCASSLVSLNTGELFFGEGSRLTVL.

The CDR3 coding sequence is TGTGCCATCAGCGGGGGTTTTGAGACCCAGTACTTC. It specifies CAISGGFETQYF. The chain is built from TRBV10-3 and TRBJ2-5; TRBD2 is a possible D gene (6 bases). The CDR3 extends over 12 amino acids. Germline V lookup: CDR1 ENHRY, CDR2 SYGVKD. Trimming pared 6 bases from V and 5 bases from J, leaving 10 bases between.

This chain links TRBV6-2 or TRBV6-3 with TRBJ2-7; TRBD1 might be the D (5 bases). Between the trimmed V and J ends, which lost 5 bases and 0 bases, there was a span of 17 bases. The germline gives CDR1 MNHEY, CDR2 SVGEGT. The CDR3 contains 16 residues. The CDR3 region is CASSAPMDTSSYEQYF. As DNA, the CDR3 is TGTGCCAGCAGTGCACCCATGGACACGAGCTCCTACGAGCAGTACTTC.

The chain carries TRBV7-2 and TRBJ2-2; 12 bases are a match to TRBD1. Trimming at V came to 3 bases and at J to 5 bases, leaving 4 bases not matched to a gene. Germline V gene lookup returns CDR1 SGHTA and CDR2 FQGNSA. The CDR3 covers 16 residues. The CDR3 protein is CASSLPGQGATGELFF. The CDR3 DNA is TGTGCCAGCAGCTTGCCGGGACAGGGGGCAACCGGGGAGCTGTTTTTT.

There are a few counts of this clone. This chain uses TRBV18 with TRBJ2-7; D is unclear. The germline V gene has CDR1 KGHSH and CDR2 LQKENI. This CDR3 is 16 amino acids long. V dropped 2 bases and J dropped 0 bases, with 14 bases sitting between them. This CDR3 reads CASSPFRTSDSYEQYF. The CDR3 DNA follows: TGTGCCAGCTCACCATTTAGGACGTCAGACTCCTACGAGCAGTACTTC. Combining the CDR3 with reference TRBV18 and TRBJ2-7 gives the whole variable domain NAGVMQNPRHLVRRRGQEARLRCSPMKGHSHVYWYRQLPEEGLKFMVYLQKENIIDESGMPKERFSAEFPKEGPSILRIQQVVRGDSAAYFCASSPFRTSDSYEQYFGPGTRLTVT.

The V call is TRBV20-1, the J call TRBJ2-1; no firm D call. V gave up 1 base and J gave up 10 bases, with 8 bases separating them. The germline V gene encodes CDR1 DFQATT and CDR2 SNEGSKA (reference sequence). This CDR3 contains 11 residues. The CDR3, as DNA: TGCAGTGCTAGAGGGGGTCCGGAGCAGTTCTTC. Translation: CSARGGPEQFF.

This sequence joins TRBV15 and TRBJ2-5; D is uncertain. The V gene's germline CDR1 is LNHNV and CDR2 YYDKDF (reference sequence). This CDR3 is 13 amino acids long. The V end lost 1 base, the J end lost 1 base, and 4 bases lay between the germline ends. The CDR3 spells CATSRASQETQYF. CDR3 DNA: TGTGCCACCAGCAGAGCCAGCCAAGAGACCCAGTACTTC.

This chain links TRBV14 with TRBJ1-1; tentatively, D is TRBD1 (5 bases). Germline V gives CDR1 SGHDN, CDR2 FVKESK. This CDR3 region has 14 residues. V lost 4 bases, J lost 5 bases, and 14 bases lay in between. The CDR3 coding sequence is TGTGCCAGCAGCCGATCGGGGGGTCGGACTGAAGCTTTCTTT. Translation gives CASSRSGGRTEAFF.

The V and J genes are TRBV28 and TRBJ1-5; 7 positions match TRBD1. The junction had 7 bases not matched to a gene; V was cut back by 4 bases and J by 7 bases. Germline loops: CDR1 MDHEN, CDR2 SYDVKM. The CDR3 has 14 amino acids. This CDR3 reads CASSYTGATQPQHF. CDR3 DNA sequence: TGTGCCAGCAGTTACACAGGGGCAACGCAGCCCCAGCATTTT.

This chain links TRBV7-9 with TRBJ2-7; maybe TRBD1 (6 bases). This CDR3 has 13 amino acids. Germline V gene data show CDR1 as SEHNR and CDR2 as FQNEAQ (reference sequence). V lost 5 bases and J lost 3, with 11 bases in between. CDR3 in amino acids: CASSPQDSYEQYF. Written as DNA, the CDR3 is TGTGCCAGCAGCCCCCAGGACAGCTACGAGCAGTACTTC.

This sequence joins TRBV28 and TRBJ1-5; 11 bases align to TRBD1. Unmatched junction bases numbered 8, after V lost 5 bases and J lost 2 bases. The CDR3 is 17 residues long. Per germline, CDR1 MDHEN and CDR2 SYDVKM. The CDR3 DNA follows: TGTGCCAGCAGTCCCGGGACAGGGGGTTGGGGCAATCAGCCCCAGCATTTT. Its translation: CASSPGTGGWGNQPQHF.

V and J are TRBV27 and TRBJ1-2; no firm D call. V lost 6 bases and J 4 bases, leaving 15 bases between the germline ends. Looked up from germline, CDR1 is MNHEY and CDR2 is SMNVEV (reference sequence). This CDR3 contains 14 residues. CDR3 amino acids: CASRTAGTTYGYTF. In nucleotides, the CDR3 is TGTGCCAGCAGGACGGCGGGAACGACCTATGGCTACACCTTC.